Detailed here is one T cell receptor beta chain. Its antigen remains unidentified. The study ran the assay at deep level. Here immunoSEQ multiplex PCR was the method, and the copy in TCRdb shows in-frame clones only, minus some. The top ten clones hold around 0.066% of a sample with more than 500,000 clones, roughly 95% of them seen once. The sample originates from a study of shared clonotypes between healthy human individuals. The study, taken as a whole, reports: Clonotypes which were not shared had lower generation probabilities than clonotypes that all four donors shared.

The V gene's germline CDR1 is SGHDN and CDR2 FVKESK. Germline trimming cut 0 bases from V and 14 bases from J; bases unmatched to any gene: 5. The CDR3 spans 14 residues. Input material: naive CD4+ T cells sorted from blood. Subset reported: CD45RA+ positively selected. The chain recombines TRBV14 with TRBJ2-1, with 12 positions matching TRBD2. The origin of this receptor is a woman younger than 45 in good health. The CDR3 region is CASSQDWTSGNEFF. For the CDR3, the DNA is TGTGCCAGCAGCCAAGATTGGACTAGCGGGAATGAGTTCTTC.